This TCR beta chain was sequenced in a study of OX40 agonist ivuxolimab in advanced cancers. General observations from the study: Expanded clones belonging to CD8+ T cells outnumbered, on average, those of CD4+. Nonresponders, in some cases, also had low normalized T-cell clonal expansion. By week 6 at 0.1 to 3.0 mg/kg, blood CD4+ and CD8+ T cells had expanded clonally.

The table came from immunoSEQ multiplex PCR; TCRdb's copy has only in-frame clones and leaves some out. This sample has about 52,000 clones; 70% to 90% occur once, and the top ten carry 14%. Notes on this clone: Antigen: not known.

The CDR3 consists of 15 residues. Trimming removed 0 bases at V and 0 bases at J, with 8 bases between. The V gene's germline CDR1 is MNHEY and CDR2 SMNVEV (reference sequence). The specimen was CD4+ or CD8+ T cells sorted from blood, collected in a trial of the OX40 agonist ivuxolimab. The rearrangement links TRBV27 to TRBJ1-1; D uncertain. This receptor was obtained from an adult with an advanced solid tumor such as melanoma, head and neck, liver or kidney cancer. CDR3 sequence (DNA): TGTGCCAGCAGTTTATCAGGGAGTTTGAACACTGAAGCTTTCTTT. The encoded protein is CASSLSGSLNTEAFF.